This entry lists 5 T cell receptor beta chains sequenced from one sample in a study of blood T cell repertoires in COVID-19. The data were produced by immunoSEQ multiplex PCR, yet TCRdb's version contains in-frame clones alone and is incomplete. The data contain approximately 220,000 clones, 70% to 90% of them seen just once; the ten biggest clones take up over 2%. Sequencing was performed on peripheral blood. The receptors here all came from a woman in her 50s with acute or convalescent COVID-19.

The chain joins TRBV19 to TRBJ2-6; the match to TRBD1 covers 8 bases. The V gene's germline CDR1 is LNHDA and CDR2 SQIVND (reference sequence). The CDR3 length is 15 residues. CDR3 nucleotides: TGTAAAACAGAGGACAGGGCTCCTGGGGCCAACGTCCTGACTTTC. Its protein product is CKTEDRAPGANVLTF.

This chain links TRBV5-4 with TRBJ2-5, with TRBD1 identical over 7 bases. This CDR3 has 13 amino acids. The J segment lost 3 bases and the V segment lost 4 bases, leaving 3 bases of the junction unmatched. Per the germline V gene, CDR1 is SGHNT and CDR2 is YYREEE (reference sequence). The CDR3 is CASSQTGEETQYF. CDR3 sequence (DNA): TGTGCCAGCAGCCAAACAGGGGAAGAGACCCAGTACTTC.

This rearrangement joins TRBV18 to TRBJ2-7; no definite D call. The CDR3 has 12 amino acids. Germline V gives CDR1 KGHSH, CDR2 LQKENI. Trimming left V 6 bases short and J 3 bases short, with 9 bases between. CDR3 amino acids: CASSQEDYEQYF. The CDR3 DNA follows: TGTGCCAGCTCCCAAGAGGACTACGAGCAGTACTTC.

The V and J genes are TRBV7-2 and TRBJ1-6; D is unresolved. The CDR3 length is 14 residues. Germline values: CDR1 SGHTA, CDR2 FQGNSA. Trimming pared 2 bases from V and 7 bases from J, leaving 9 bases between. The CDR3 DNA is TGTGCCAGCAGCTTACGGGAGAGAAATTCACCCCTCCACTTT. Residues: CASSLRERNSPLHF.

The chain uses TRBV24-1 and TRBJ2-5; possible D gene TRBD2, 6 bases. The CDR3 runs to 12 residues. Germline V CDR1 and CDR2: KGHDR, SFDVKD. Trimming removed 1 base from V and 9 bases from J, with 8 bases in between. CDR3 residues: CATSDLGGSQYF. CDR3 bases: TGTGCCACCAGTGATTTAGGAGGGTCCCAGTACTTC.